A single sample is the source of the 27 T cell receptor beta chains below, sequenced in a study of shared clonotypes between healthy human individuals. Libraries were prepared by immunoSEQ multiplex PCR; TCRdb keeps only in-frame clonotypes and omits some of them. Found here are about 1.1 million clones, approximately 80% of them singletons; the top ten hold approximately 0.56%. The sample was memory CD4+ T cells from PBMCs. The subset: CD45RA-negative fraction. These receptors were collected from a man between 18 and 35 years old in good health. Some clones in this sample may be carry-over from other donors' samples.

V and J are TRBV5-1 and TRBJ2-7, with D possibly matching TRBD1 (6 bases). CDR3 size: 15 residues. The V end was cut by 5 bases, the J end by 2 bases, with 17 bases between. The V gene's germline CDR1 is SGHRS and CDR2 YFSETQ. The CDR3 loop reads CASRVTGTITYEQYF. The CDR3 DNA follows: TGCGCCAGCAGGGTTACCGGGACAATCACCTACGAGCAGTACTTC.

This chain uses TRBV28 with TRBJ1-1, with 8 bases aligning to TRBD1. V lost 3 bases, J lost 5 bases, and 5 bases stayed unmatched. The CDR3 runs to 14 residues. Germline V lookup: CDR1 MDHEN, CDR2 SYDVKM. CDR3 nucleotide sequence: TGTGCCAGCAGTTTCGTACAGGGGGGTACTGAAGCTTTCTTT. Residues: CASSFVQGGTEAFF.

This clone was observed a few times. V gene TRBV6-1 combines with J gene TRBJ1-2; D ambiguous. Germline loops: CDR1 MNHNS, CDR2 SASEGT. V lost 1 base, J lost 0 bases, and 6 bases lay in between. The CDR3 has 14 residues. CDR3: CASSEGSPNYGYTF. Here the CDR3 DNA reads TGTGCCAGCAGTGAAGGGTCGCCTAACTATGGCTACACCTTC.

The genes are TRBV7-9 and TRBJ2-1, with TRBD2 identical over 9 bases. Germline CDR1 and CDR2: SEHNR and FQNEAQ (reference sequence). The CDR3 contains 16 residues. With 4 bases clipped from V and 0 bases from J, the junction kept 4 bases outside the gene matches. The CDR3 spells CASSSREGSSYNEQFF. The DNA of the CDR3 is TGTGCCAGCAGCTCGCGGGAGGGGAGCTCCTACAATGAGCAGTTCTTC. Full variable domain (remainder filled in from reference TRBV7-9 and TRBJ2-1): DTGVSQNPRHKITKRGQNVTFRCDPISEHNRLYWYRQTLGQGPEFLTYFQNEAQLEKSRLLSDRFSAERPKGSFSTLEIQRTEQGDSAMYLCASSSREGSSYNEQFFGPGTRLTVL.

Concerning this clone: The same CDR3 arises from other DNA sequences in this sample as well. This chain uses TRBV19 with TRBJ2-1; D is unresolved. Trimming took 2 bases from V and 6 from J, leaving 2 bases between them. The germline CDR1 and CDR2 sequences are LNHDA and SQIVND (reference sequence). The CDR3 extends over 11 amino acids. The CDR3 DNA reads as TGTGCCAGTAGTATACTCAATGAGCAGTTCTTC. Encoded protein: CASSILNEQFF.

This clone turned up a few times. The genes are TRBV25-1 and TRBJ2-5; 9 bases line up with TRBD1. After removal of 5 bases from V and 3 bases from J, the junction contained 4 bases not matched to a gene. The germline V gene encodes CDR1 MGHDK and CDR2 SYGVNS. CDR3 length: 14 amino acids. For the CDR3, the DNA is TGTGCCAGCAGTCCGGACAGGGGAGAAGAGACCCAGTACTTC. Translated: CASSPDRGEETQYF.

The CDR3 spells CSVEKQVRDSFMNTEAFF. As DNA, the CDR3 is TGCAGCGTTGAAAAACAAGTCCGAGATTCTTTTATGAACACTGAAGCTTTCTTT. This chain connects TRBV29-1 to TRBJ1-1, with unresolved D. The CDR3 is made up of 18 amino acids. V gave up 2 bases and J gave up 0 bases, with 22 bases separating them. Germline lookup yields CDR1 SQVTM and CDR2 ANQGSEA.

This clone came up a few times. This rearrangement joins TRBV5-6 to TRBJ2-7, with D unresolved. The ends were cut back, 2 bases at V and 0 bases at J, with 9 bases in the middle. CDR1 is SGHDT, CDR2 YYEEEE, per germline. The CDR3 contains 14 residues. The chain's CDR3 is CASSFERSSYEQYF. The CDR3 coding sequence is TGTGCCAGCAGCTTTGAGAGAAGCTCCTACGAGCAGTACTTC.

Concerning this clone: A far larger clone is off by one base, so a read error is likely. Other DNA sequences in the sample encode the same CDR3. This chain joins TRBV6-1 and TRBJ1-5; 7 bases align to TRBD1. The trim removed 6 bases at V and 3 bases at J, leaving 8 bases unmatched. This CDR3 has 15 residues. Germline V lookup: CDR1 MNHNS, CDR2 SASEGT. CDR3 in DNA: TGTGCCAGCAGCGAGGGGGACAGACTCAATCAGCCCCAGCATTTT. It yields the protein CASSEGDRLNQPQHF.

Here the CDR3 reads CASSAGQPTNEKLFF. The CDR3 bases are TGTGCCAGCTCAGCCGGGCAGCCCACTAATGAAAAACTGTTTTTT. The V call is TRBV18, the J call TRBJ1-4; D is undetermined. Trimming removed 5 bases at V and 2 bases at J, with 12 bases between. CDR1 is KGHSH and CDR2 is LQKENI in the germline V gene. The CDR3 totals 15 residues. Combining the CDR3 with reference TRBV18 and TRBJ1-4 gives the whole variable domain NAGVMQNPRHLVRRRGQEARLRCSPMKGHSHVYWYRQLPEEGLKFMVYLQKENIIDESGMPKERFSAEFPKEGPSILRIQQVVRGDSAAYFCASSAGQPTNEKLFFGSGTQLSVL.

This clone was observed once. The chain has TRBV7-7 and TRBJ2-5; unclear D gene. V dropped 1 base and J dropped 4 bases, with 10 bases sitting between them. The CDR3 is made up of 14 amino acids. CDR1 is SSHAT, CDR2 FNYEAQ, per germline (reference sequence). The DNA of the CDR3 is TGTGCCAGCAGCTTAGAGTGGCTATCAGAGACCCAGTACTTC. Its translation: CASSLEWLSETQYF.

The rearrangement links TRBV28 to TRBJ2-7; D is undetermined. V dropped 5 bases and J dropped 3 bases, with 14 bases sitting between them. CDR3 length equals 14 residues. The germline V gene encodes CDR1 MDHEN and CDR2 SYDVKM. As DNA, the CDR3 is TGTGCCAGCAGTCGAAGGTCCAGGCGCTACGAGCAGTACTTC. This translates into CASSRRSRRYEQYF.

Remarks on this clone: This is likely an artifact of a read error, given a far larger clone one base away. The sample contains more than one DNA sequence encoding this CDR3. The chain joins TRBV7-9 to TRBJ1-1; D gene unclear. The CDR3 spans 12 residues. V lost 3 bases and J 1 base, leaving 3 bases between the germline ends. In germline, CDR1 is SEHNR, CDR2 FQNEAQ (reference sequence). The CDR3 nucleotides are TGTGCCAGCAGCTTGGAGAACACTGAAGCTTTCTTT. It yields the protein CASSLENTEAFF. Filled out from reference TRBV7-9 and TRBJ1-1, the complete variable domain reads DTGVSQNPRHKITKRGQNVTFRCDPISEHNRLYWYRQTLGQGPEFLTYFQNEAQLEKSRLLSDRFSAERPKGSFSTLEIQRTEQGDSAMYLCASSLENTEAFFGQGTRLTVV.

The chain employs TRBV7-8 and TRBJ2-1, with 9 bases lining up with TRBD2. The trim removed 8 bases at V and 4 bases at J, leaving 9 bases unmatched. Germline V gives CDR1 SGHVS, CDR2 FQNEAQ. The CDR3 is 15 residues long. The CDR3 reads CASGISSGAYNEQFF. DNA of the CDR3: TGTGCCAGCGGAATTTCTAGCGGGGCATACAATGAGCAGTTCTTC.

V is TRBV18 and J is TRBJ1-2, with TRBD1 as a possible D gene (5 bases). The CDR3 loop spans 14 amino acids. Trimming pared 6 bases from V and 7 bases from J, leaving 18 bases between. Germline lookup yields CDR1 KGHSH and CDR2 LQKENI. The chain's CDR3 is CASSRTRGPGGYTF. The CDR3 DNA sequence: TGTGCCAGCTCTCGGACCCGGGGCCCGGGTGGCTACACCTTC.

The chain combines TRBV9 with TRBJ2-5; D possibly uses TRBD1 or TRBD2 (5 bases each). Per germline, CDR1 SGDLS and CDR2 YYNGEE. CDR3 size: 14 residues. Trimming pared 0 bases from V and 5 bases from J, leaving 11 bases between. The CDR3 DNA sequence: TGTGCCAGCAGCGTAGGGGCTCGGGACGAGACCCAGTACTTC. Amino acids: CASSVGARDETQYF.

V usage is TRBV5-1 and J usage is TRBJ1-2; no clear D. CDR3 size: 15 residues. Trimming left V 0 bases short and J 1 base short, with 10 bases between. The germline V gene has CDR1 SGHRS and CDR2 YFSETQ. CDR3 sequence (DNA): TGCGCCAGCAGCTTGGCTCTGGGGAATAACTATGGCTACACCTTC. This translates into CASSLALGNNYGYTF.

The chain recombines TRBV19 with TRBJ1-5, with D unclear. The CDR3 consists of 14 residues. V was pared by 10 bases and J by 2 bases, with 15 bases between. The germline CDR1 and CDR2 sequences are LNHDA and SQIVND (reference sequence). The CDR3 spells CATRGGLGNQPQHF. The CDR3 nucleotides read TGTGCCACCCGAGGAGGTTTAGGCAATCAGCCCCAGCATTTT. The complete variable domain, with remaining parts taken from reference TRBV19 and TRBJ1-5, reads DGGITQSPKYLFRKEGQNVTLSCEQNLNHDAMYWYRQDPGQGLRLIYYSQIVNDFQKGDIAEGYSVSREKKESFPLTVTSAQKNPTAFYLCATRGGLGNQPQHFGDGTRLSIL.

The chain has TRBV20-1 and TRBJ2-1, with D possibly matching TRBD2 (5 bases). Between the trimmed V and J ends, which lost 5 bases and 11 bases, there was a span of 13 bases. The CDR3 covers 11 residues. Germline V gives CDR1 DFQATT, CDR2 SNEGSKA (reference sequence). This CDR3 reads CSAGRASQQFF. In nucleotides, the CDR3 is TGCAGTGCTGGCCGGGCTAGCCAGCAGTTCTTC.

On this clone itself: Other nucleotide sequences from this sample produce the same CDR3. The chain combines TRBV11-2 with TRBJ1-5; D is unclear. The CDR3 has 13 residues. Per the germline V gene, CDR1 is SGHAT and CDR2 is FQNNGV. V shed 0 bases and J shed 4 bases, with 4 bases lying between them. CDR3 sequence (DNA): TGTGCCAGCAGCTTAGATCGGAATCAGCCCCAGCATTTT. Translated, it gives CASSLDRNQPQHF.

The chain has TRBV6-1 and TRBJ2-1; perhaps TRBD2 as D (7 bases). The germline V gene encodes CDR1 MNHNS and CDR2 SASEGT. This CDR3 has 15 residues. V lost 8 bases and J lost 0, with 14 bases in between. The CDR3, as DNA: TGTGCCAGCCGGACTAGGGGGGACTCCTACAATGAGCAGTTCTTC. Its protein is CASRTRGDSYNEQFF.

The CDR3 DNA follows: TGTGCCAGCAGTGTCGAGGGCAATCAGCCCCAGCATTTT. Translated, it gives CASSVEGNQPQHF. This chain connects TRBV2 to TRBJ1-5; D is undetermined. Germline values: CDR1 SNHLY, CDR2 FYNNEI. V lost 4 bases and J lost 2, with 6 bases in between. CDR3 size: 13 residues.

V is TRBV5-1 and J is TRBJ1-1, with a possible D match to TRBD1 (6 bases). From germline, CDR1 is SGHRS and CDR2 YFSETQ. Trimming took 0 bases from V and 5 from J, leaving 17 bases between them. This CDR3 is built from 16 residues. As DNA, the CDR3 is TGCGCCAGCAGCTTGGCCGGGAGAGGGGGAGAGACTGAAGCTTTCTTT. Protein sequence: CASSLAGRGGETEAFF.

The gene calls are TRBV28 and TRBJ2-2, with a tentative D call TRBD1 (6 bases). V was clipped by 5 bases and J by 2 bases, with 12 bases between them. The CDR3 length is 15 residues. Germline V gene sequence: CDR1 MDHEN, CDR2 SYDVKM. The CDR3 sequence: CASSLRTVNTGELFF. The DNA for the CDR3 is TGTGCCAGCAGTCTCCGGACAGTAAACACCGGGGAGCTGTTTTTT. Complete variable domain (other parts from reference TRBV28 and TRBJ2-2): DVKVTQSSRYLVKRTGEKVFLECVQDMDHENMFWYRQDPGLGLRLIYFSYDVKMKEKGDIPEGYSVSREKKERFSLILESASTNQTSMYLCASSLRTVNTGELFFGEGSRLTVL.

This chain uses TRBV7-3 with TRBJ2-5; possibly TRBD2 for D (6 bases). The germline gives CDR1 SGHTA, CDR2 FQGTGA. This CDR3 comprises 13 residues. Trimming removed 2 bases from V and 5 bases from J, with 9 bases in between. CDR3 amino acids: CASSLGGLETQYF. In nucleotides, the CDR3 is TGTGCCAGCAGCTTAGGGGGGTTGGAGACCCAGTACTTC.

V usage is TRBV30 and J usage is TRBJ2-3; D perhaps matches TRBD1 (6 bases). Germline CDR1 and CDR2: GTSNPN and SVGIG (reference sequence). Trimming cost V 3 bases and J 4 bases, with 14 bases left between them. CDR3 length: 14 amino acids. The CDR3, as DNA: TGTGCCTGGAGCCGGGACACACGCGCAGATACGCAGTATTTT. Translation gives CAWSRDTRADTQYF.

The chain employs TRBV15 and TRBJ2-2; TRBD2 matches 11 bases. Germline CDR1 and CDR2: LNHNV and YYDKDF (reference sequence). The CDR3 has 18 amino acids. J was trimmed by 0 bases and V by 6 bases; bases with no gene match: 9. CDR3 in DNA: TGTGCCACCAGTCTCCTATATAGCGGGAGGGCGAACACCGGGGAGCTGTTTTTT. Protein product: CATSLLYSGRANTGELFF.